Presented here are 19 T cell receptor beta chains from one specimen sequenced in a study of T cell responses to AZD1222 COVID-19 vaccine. TCRdb's copy holds only in-frame clones and misses some; the assay was immunoSEQ multiplex PCR. The repertoire includes roughly 120,000 clones, roughly nine tenths of them detected once, and under 4.5% sits in the top ten. Sample: peripheral blood, taken on day 0 of AZD1222 vaccination. These receptors were obtained from an adult in good health.

The chain uses TRBV30 and TRBJ1-2, with 7 bases matching TRBD1. The germline V gene encodes CDR1 GTSNPN and CDR2 SVGIG (reference sequence). The trim removed 1 base at V and 8 bases at J, leaving 10 bases unmatched. The CDR3 loop spans 14 amino acids. CDR3 coding DNA: TGTGCCTGGAGTGGTTACAGGGGAACGGGGGGCTACACCTTC. Its translation: CAWSGYRGTGGYTF.

The genes are TRBV7-3 and TRBJ2-1; D is perhaps TRBD1 (5 bases). The V gene's germline CDR1 is SGHTA and CDR2 FQGTGA. V was shortened by 5 bases and J by 1 base, with 9 bases between the two germline ends. This CDR3 has 14 residues. In nucleotides, the CDR3 is TGTGCCAGCAGCCCAGGGTTGTCCTACAATGAGCAGTTCTTC. Protein product: CASSPGLSYNEQFF.

V is TRBV27 and J is TRBJ1-2, with 8 positions matching TRBD1. The CDR3 is 17 amino acids. The germline CDR1 and CDR2 sequences are MNHEY and SMNVEV (reference sequence). Germline trimming cut 5 bases from V and 8 bases from J; bases unmatched to any gene: 19. The CDR3 loop is CASSRIRSTGESGGYTF. CDR3 in DNA: TGTGCCAGCAGTCGGATAAGGTCGACAGGGGAGTCAGGAGGCTACACCTTC.

The V gene is TRBV2, the J gene TRBJ1-4; perhaps TRBD1 as D (5 bases). With 5 bases removed from V and 4 bases from J, the gap between germline ends came to 14 bases. CDR3 length: 15 amino acids. Germline CDR1 is SNHLY and CDR2 is FYNNEI. The CDR3 DNA sequence: TGTGCCAGCAGTTTCATGGGGGAGCGTAATGAAAAACTGTTTTTT. Its translation is CASSFMGERNEKLFF.

This clone was detected only once. This chain links TRBV11-2 with TRBJ2-7, with 11 bases fitting TRBD2. V was pared by 3 bases and J by 3 bases, with 16 bases of the junction left unmatched. Germline lookup yields CDR1 SGHAT and CDR2 FQNNGV. The CDR3 is 19 amino acids. The CDR3 DNA reads TGTGCCAGCAGCTTCAACCCCGGGCCCCTAGCGGGGGGTCTCTACGAGCAGTACTTC. This gives the protein CASSFNPGPLAGGLYEQYF.

This clone has a handful of counts. This chain connects TRBV4-3 to TRBJ1-5; 7 positions match TRBD1. There are 15 residues in the CDR3. Germline values: CDR1 LGHNA, CDR2 YSLEER. The ends lost 2 bases at V and 5 bases at J; junction bases unmatched: 6. This chain's CDR3 is CASSQTDRAYQPQHF. CDR3 DNA: TGCGCCAGCAGCCAAACAGACAGGGCTTATCAGCCCCAGCATTTT.

This clone was detected once. The rearrangement joins TRBV27 to TRBJ2-3; 9 nucleotides line up with TRBD2. The junction had 8 bases not matched to a gene; V was cut back by 6 bases and J by 1 base. Germline V gene lookup returns CDR1 MNHEY and CDR2 SMNVEV (reference sequence). The CDR3 runs 16 residues. The CDR3 nucleotides read TGTGCCAGCAGAATATCTAGCGGGGTAGGCACAGATACGCAGTATTTT. Amino acids: CASRISSGVGTDTQYF.

The chain uses TRBV29-1 and TRBJ1-2; 7 bases are a match to TRBD1. CDR3 length: 11 amino acids. Germline values: CDR1 SQVTM, CDR2 ANQGSEA. The J segment lost 8 bases and the V segment lost 5 bases, leaving 5 bases of the junction unmatched. The CDR3 sequence: CSVQRGLGYTF. The CDR3 nucleotides read TGCAGCGTTCAAAGGGGGCTAGGCTACACCTTC. The whole variable domain, filled in from reference TRBV29-1 and TRBJ1-2, reads SAVISQKPSRDICQRGTSLTIQCQVDSQVTMMFWYRQQPGQSLTLIATANQGSEATYESGFVIDKFPISRPNLTFSTLTVSNMSPEDSSIYLCSVQRGLGYTFGSGTRLTVV.

The genes are TRBV5-1 and TRBJ2-7, with 12 nucleotides matching TRBD2. The V and J ends lost 4 bases and 2 bases, in that order; junction bases with no gene match: 4. This CDR3 is 15 amino acids long. Germline-derived CDR1 and CDR2 are SGHRS and YFSETQ. The CDR3 coding sequence is TGCGCCAGCAGCCAAGGGACTAGCGGGCCCTACGAGCAGTACTTC. This codes for CASSQGTSGPYEQYF. Full variable domain (outside the CDR3, taken from reference TRBV5-1 and TRBJ2-7): KAGVTQTPRYLIKTRGQQVTLSCSPISGHRSVSWYQQTPGQGLQFLFEYFSETQRNKGNFPGRFSGRQFSNSRSEMNVSTLELGDSALYLCASSQGTSGPYEQYFGPGTRLTVT.

The chain employs TRBV10-2 and TRBJ2-2; the match to TRBD2 covers 8 bases. CDR1 and CDR2 (germline): WSHSY, SAAADI. CDR3 length: 13 amino acids. The ends lost 5 bases at V and 5 bases at J; junction bases unmatched: 1. The CDR3 here is CASSREGTGELFF. The CDR3 nucleotides are TGCGCCAGCAGTCGGGAGGGGACCGGGGAGCTGTTTTTT.

The rearrangement joins TRBV7-9 to TRBJ1-1; D uncertain. Between the trimmed V and J ends, which lost 3 bases and 3 bases, there was a span of 11 bases. Germline V CDR1 and CDR2: SEHNR, FQNEAQ (reference sequence). The CDR3 extends over 14 amino acids. CDR3 protein: CASSFVQVDTEAFF. The CDR3 DNA is TGTGCCAGCAGCTTCGTGCAGGTGGACACTGAAGCTTTCTTT. The full variable domain, in which reference TRBV7-9 and TRBJ1-1 provide the parts outside the CDR3, is DTGVSQNPRHKITKRGQNVTFRCDPISEHNRLYWYRQTLGQGPEFLTYFQNEAQLEKSRLLSDRFSAERPKGSFSTLEIQRTEQGDSAMYLCASSFVQVDTEAFFGQGTRLTVV.

V usage is TRBV10-3 and J usage is TRBJ2-1; TRBD2 agrees at 8 bases. The CDR3 has 11 amino acids. J gave up 12 bases and V 10 bases, and 8 bases lay outside the gene matches. Germline lookup yields CDR1 ENHRY and CDR2 SYGVKD. The CDR3 spells CATGGEVRQFF. The CDR3 DNA sequence: TGTGCCACCGGGGGGGAGGTCCGGCAGTTCTTC.

The chain carries TRBV4-2 and TRBJ2-7, with D tentatively TRBD1 (6 bases). Trimming took 1 base from V and 0 from J, leaving 16 bases between them. CDR1 LGHNA and CDR2 YNFKEQ come from the germline V gene. The CDR3 is made up of 17 amino acids. The DNA for the CDR3 is TGTGCCAGCAGCCAAGTAGCCTCAGGGGCTAGCTCCTACGAGCAGTACTTC. This codes for CASSQVASGASSYEQYF.

This clone was recorded only once. The chain combines TRBV6-5 with TRBJ1-3; unclear D gene. The CDR3 consists of 14 residues. V was trimmed by 10 bases and J by 2 bases, leaving 15 bases between them. Germline lookup yields CDR1 MNHEY and CDR2 SVGAGI. The CDR3 DNA follows: TGTGCCACAGAACCAGGCTCGACTGGAAACACCATATATTTT. Translated: CATEPGSTGNTIYF.

The V call is TRBV5-5, the J call TRBJ2-2, with D possibly TRBD2 on 6 matching bases. The germline V gene encodes CDR1 SGHKS and CDR2 YYEKEE (reference sequence). The V and J ends lost 4 bases and 4 bases respectively, with 14 bases between them. The CDR3 length is 15 residues. The CDR3 here is CASSVGLPLTGELFF. Here the CDR3 DNA reads TGTGCCAGCAGCGTCGGACTACCACTCACCGGGGAGCTGTTTTTT.

This chain joins TRBV5-6 and TRBJ1-5; TRBD1 aligns across 7 bases. This CDR3 has 14 amino acids. In germline, CDR1 is SGHDT, CDR2 YYEEEE. The V gene end was trimmed by 0 bases and the J gene end by 7 bases; junction bases not matched to a gene: 4. The CDR3 protein is CASSLEGGGQPQHF. CDR3 DNA sequence: TGTGCCAGCAGCTTGGAAGGGGGCGGACAGCCCCAGCATTTT.

V usage is TRBV19 and J usage is TRBJ2-7; tentatively, D is TRBD1 or TRBD2 (6 bases each). CDR1 and CDR2 from the germline V gene are LNHDA and SQIVND (reference sequence). The germline V and J ends were trimmed by 10 bases and 3 bases, with 19 bases remaining between them. CDR3 length: 14 residues. CDR3 nucleotide sequence: TGTGCCACCACAATGACAGGAGGGGGCTACGAGCAGTACTTC. Translated, it gives CATTMTGGGYEQYF.

V usage is TRBV28 and J usage is TRBJ2-5; TRBD2 is a possible D gene (6 bases). V lost 6 bases, J lost 0 bases, and 26 bases lay in between. There are 19 residues in the CDR3. Germline assignment: CDR1 MDHEN and CDR2 SYDVKM. The CDR3 loop reads CASRLWKGTPSLYQETQYF. CDR3 nucleotides: TGTGCCAGCAGGCTTTGGAAAGGGACTCCTTCATTGTACCAAGAGACCCAGTACTTC.

The V gene is TRBV6-5, the J gene TRBJ1-4; no reliable D call. Trimming left V 5 bases short and J 4 bases short, with 8 bases between. Germline loops: CDR1 MNHEY, CDR2 SVGAGI. The CDR3 has 13 amino acids. Written as DNA, the CDR3 is TGTGCCAGCAGTCGGAGCAATAATGAAAAACTGTTTTTT. This codes for CASSRSNNEKLFF.